The clone carrying this TCR beta chain has only one observation. The source of the sample is a study of blood T cell repertoires in COVID-19. For the study at large: T cells, B-cell-depleted T cells, or PBMCs supplied cDNA or gDNA.

The table came from immunoSEQ multiplex PCR; TCRdb's copy has only in-frame clones and leaves some out. The data show under 50,000 clones, about 87% seen once. The source material was peripheral blood. The TCR sequence derives from a human donor in a cohort sampled during active COVID-19.

In DNA form, the CDR3 reads TGTGCCAGCAGCTTAGCGGGGGGTTGGACAGATACGCAGTATTTT. It specifies CASSLAGGWTDTQYF. V and J are TRBV7-2 and TRBJ2-3; TRBD2 might be the D (6 bases). The V gene's germline CDR1 is SGHTA and CDR2 FQGNSA. V gave up 0 bases and J gave up 3 bases, with 10 bases separating them. The CDR3 totals 15 residues.